One and the same sample provided the 9 T cell receptor beta chains below, sequenced in a study of cytomegalovirus exposure and HLA in healthy donors. PCR used 60 Vbeta primers and 13 Jbeta primers. Using immunoSEQ multiplex PCR, the repertoire was profiled, and TCRdb retains in-frame clones only, with some absent. The sample lists 100,000 or so clones; over 65% were seen once. The material sequenced was PBMCs. All receptors derive from a man in his forties in good health and CMV-seropositive.

This clone was picked up a small number of times. CDR3 protein: CASSWLGGNQPQHF. DNA for the CDR3: TGTGCCAGCAGTTGGCTTGGAGGAAATCAGCCCCAGCATTTT. The chain joins TRBV27 to TRBJ1-5; the D is unclear. Germline CDR1 is MNHEY and CDR2 is SMNVEV (reference sequence). V was trimmed by 4 bases and J by 4 bases, leaving 11 bases between them. The CDR3 has 14 amino acids.

The J gene is TRBJ1-4, the V gene TRBV10-3; no clear D gene. V was cut by 10 bases and J by 5 bases, with 8 bases left in between. Looked up from germline, CDR1 is ENHRY and CDR2 is SYGVKD. This CDR3 comprises 11 residues. CDR3 residues: CATGRNEKLFF. The DNA for the CDR3 is TGTGCCACCGGGAGGAATGAAAAACTGTTTTTT.

Concerning this clone itself: Other DNA sequences of this sample code for an identical CDR3. The genes are TRBV6-5 and TRBJ2-5, with TRBD1 matching over 9 bases. This CDR3 is 15 amino acids long. V was pared by 0 bases and J by 4 bases, with 3 bases of the junction left unmatched. Germline V gene lookup returns CDR1 MNHEY and CDR2 SVGAGI. The CDR3 bases are TGTGCCAGCAGTTACTCGACAGGGGGTAGAGAGACCCAGTACTTC. Its protein product is CASSYSTGGRETQYF.

V usage is TRBV7-9 and J usage is TRBJ2-7, with 10 nucleotides matching TRBD1. The germline V gene has CDR1 SEHNR and CDR2 FQNEAQ (reference sequence). This CDR3 has 15 residues. Germline trimming cut 5 bases from V and 3 bases from J; bases unmatched to any gene: 7. CDR3 sequence: CASSPRDRGIYEQYF. CDR3 bases: TGTGCCAGCAGCCCCAGGGACAGGGGTATCTACGAGCAGTACTTC.

CDR3 protein: CATRRDRPSYEQYF. As DNA, the CDR3 is TGTGCCACCAGGCGGGACAGGCCCTCCTACGAGCAGTACTTC. This chain links TRBV15 with TRBJ2-7; 8 bases align to TRBD1. This CDR3 has 14 amino acids. In germline, CDR1 is LNHNV, CDR2 YYDKDF (reference sequence). The J segment lost 0 bases and the V segment lost 6 bases, leaving 4 bases of the junction unmatched.

This rearrangement joins TRBV6-1 to TRBJ2-3; D gene ambiguous. Per germline, CDR1 MNHNS and CDR2 SASEGT. The CDR3 runs 13 residues. Between the trimmed V and J ends, which lost 5 bases and 2 bases, there was a span of 8 bases. The CDR3, as DNA: TGTGCCAGCAGTCGGCGGATCACAGATACGCAGTATTTT. The encoded protein is CASSRRITDTQYF.

The chain joins TRBV4-3 to TRBJ2-7; D remains unclear. Germline V gives CDR1 LGHNA, CDR2 YSLEER. This CDR3 comprises 16 residues. V was trimmed by 0 bases and J by 6 bases, leaving 18 bases between them. The chain's CDR3 is CASSQDNGGLAGEQYF. The CDR3 DNA is TGCGCCAGCAGCCAAGATAATGGCGGCTTAGCTGGCGAGCAGTACTTC.

The chain recombines TRBV4-3 with TRBJ1-1, with TRBD1 matching over 7 bases. The CDR3 spans 13 residues. Germline lookup yields CDR1 LGHNA and CDR2 YSLEER. V was clipped by 4 bases and J by 5 bases; unmatched bases: 4. The CDR3 protein is CASSLQGRTEAFF. CDR3 in DNA: TGCGCCAGCAGCCTACAGGGGAGGACTGAAGCTTTCTTT.

The V call is TRBV29-1, the J call TRBJ2-5; D is ambiguous. V dropped 4 bases and J dropped 1 base, with 4 bases sitting between them. The CDR3 is made up of 11 amino acids. Germline-derived CDR1 and CDR2 are SQVTM and ANQGSEA. Written as DNA, the CDR3 is TGCAGCGTTGTGGCCCAAGAGACCCAGTACTTC. Amino acids: CSVVAQETQYF. Looking up the rest from reference TRBV29-1 and TRBJ2-5 gives the full variable domain: SAVISQKPSRDICQRGTSLTIQCQVDSQVTMMFWYRQQPGQSLTLIATANQGSEATYESGFVIDKFPISRPNLTFSTLTVSNMSPEDSSIYLCSVVAQETQYFGPGTRLLVL.